This T cell receptor (beta chain) was profiled in a study of CD8+CD57+ T cells in acquired aplastic anemia. Study in general: Isolated CD4+ and CD8+ cells, once sorted, yielded DNA averaging about 3.2 ug. Findings and caveats of the study: Patients had under 30 CD8+ CDR3 sequences in common with controls (the shared set).

Genomic DNA, serving as template, underwent TCR beta VDJ and CDR3 profiling. TCRdb re-analysed the reads in MiXCR, keeping a single row per CDR3 protein. This sample yields about 180,000 distinct CDR3 sequences, of which more than 60% are seen a single time; about 39% belongs to the top ten. Germline loops: CDR1 SEHNR, CDR2 FQNEAQ (reference sequence). The CDR3 runs 12 residues. The V end was cut by 4 bases, the J end by 7 bases, with 7 bases between. Patients chosen for sequencing had shown CD8+CD57+ cell expansion by flow cytometry. In all patients, the disease was severe acquired aplastic anemia. Concerning this clonotype: Its antigen is not known.

Source material: sorted CD4+, CD8+, or CD8+CD57+ T cells (not recorded which) from PBMCs. The rearrangement joins TRBV7-9 to TRBJ1-4; D is unclear. The clonotype was recovered from a human donor with aplastic anemia. In DNA, the CDR3 is TGTGCCAGCAGCTCCGGGCCTGAAAAACTGTTTTTT. As protein: CASSSGPEKLFF.